Below, 27 T cell receptor beta chains from the same sample are listed, as sequenced in a study of CD8 T cells in Susac syndrome. Random hexamers served to reverse transcribe roughly 0.45 to 1 ug RNA. TCRdb reprocessed the immunoSEQ multiplex PCR reads via MiXCR and lists one record per CDR3 protein. The sample consists of about 250,000 distinct CDR3 sequences, about 93% of them appearing once. Sequenced: CD4+ T cells from PBMCs. These TCRs come from a human donor with multiple sclerosis.

This sequence joins TRBV15 and TRBJ1-3; 8 bases map to TRBD1. CDR1 is LNHNV and CDR2 is YYDKDF in the germline V gene (reference sequence). This CDR3 contains 15 residues. With 5 bases clipped from V and 1 base from J, the junction kept 4 bases outside the gene matches. The CDR3 DNA reads as TGTGCCACCAGCCCCCGACAGGGGTCTGGAAACACCATATATTTT. Protein: CATSPRQGSGNTIYF.

The chain links TRBV3-1 to TRBJ1-5; possibly TRBD1 for D (5 bases). This CDR3 comprises 15 residues. Germline-derived CDR1 and CDR2 are LGHDT and YNNKEL (reference sequence). Trimming took off 5 bases at V and 4 bases at J, with 15 bases between the two ends. The CDR3 loop is CASSTTSGSNQPQHF. CDR3 DNA sequence: TGTGCCAGCAGCACTACCTCAGGGTCTAATCAGCCCCAGCATTTT.

The chain uses TRBV5-1 and TRBJ1-4; D gene unclear. V was shortened by 4 bases and J by 0 bases, with 13 bases between the two germline ends. This CDR3 has 16 residues. Germline assignment: CDR1 SGHRS and CDR2 YFSETQ. The CDR3, as DNA: TGCGCCAGCAGCCGTACCGAATCTCCAACTAATGAAAAACTGTTTTTT. Its protein is CASSRTESPTNEKLFF.

This sequence joins TRBV30 and TRBJ1-3; D unresolved. Per germline, CDR1 GTSNPN and CDR2 SVGIG (reference sequence). The V end was cut by 7 bases, the J end by 4 bases, with 11 bases between. The length of the CDR3 is 12 residues. CDR3 nucleotides: TGTGCCTTCCTCTCGGGCGGAAACACCATATATTTT. Amino acids: CAFLSGGNTIYF.

The chain uses TRBV14 and TRBJ2-5, with TRBD1 matching 8 bases. This CDR3 has 15 amino acids. Germline lookup yields CDR1 SGHDN and CDR2 FVKESK. Losses at the gene ends were 5 bases for V and 6 bases for J; bases not matched to a gene: 11. CDR3 coding DNA: TGTGCCAGCAGCACCCGACAGGGGTTTTGGCAGACCCAGTACTTC. Translated: CASSTRQGFWQTQYF.

The genes are TRBV29-1 and TRBJ2-7; the D gene is possibly TRBD1 (5 bases). Trimming left V 5 bases short and J 2 bases short, with 10 bases between. Germline loops: CDR1 SQVTM, CDR2 ANQGSEA. This CDR3 comprises 12 residues. The CDR3 loop is CSVNSGTYEQYF. The CDR3 DNA is TGCAGCGTTAATTCAGGGACCTACGAGCAGTACTTC.

This chain joins TRBV29-1 and TRBJ2-3; D may be TRBD2 (5 bases). V dropped 6 bases and J dropped 0 bases, with 10 bases sitting between them. The CDR3 length is 13 residues. CDR1 is SQVTM and CDR2 is ANQGSEA in the germline V gene. CDR3: CSVSSPSTDTQYF. The CDR3 DNA reads TGCAGCGTGTCTAGCCCTAGCACAGATACGCAGTATTTT.

The CDR3 region has the DNA TGTGCCAGCATCACTAGCGGGGGCTCATACAATGAGCAGTTCTTC. Encoded protein: CASITSGGSYNEQFF. The chain employs TRBV7-9 and TRBJ2-1; 11 bases align to TRBD2. The CDR3 spans 15 residues. Germline V gene lookup returns CDR1 SEHNR and CDR2 FQNEAQ (reference sequence). The V and J ends lost 7 bases and 4 bases, in that order; junction bases with no gene match: 6.

V is TRBV15 and J is TRBJ2-5; TRBD1 is a possible D gene (6 bases). The CDR3 extends over 12 amino acids. V was trimmed by 4 bases and J by 10 bases, leaving 13 bases between them. Germline values: CDR1 LNHNV, CDR2 YYDKDF (reference sequence). The CDR3 sequence: CATSKGTPDQYF. DNA of the CDR3: TGTGCCACCAGCAAGGGGACACCCGACCAGTACTTC.

This chain connects TRBV12-3 or TRBV12-4 to TRBJ1-2; the D gene is possibly TRBD1 (5 bases). This CDR3 has 14 amino acids. Trimming stripped 5 bases from V and 8 bases from J, with 18 bases between. This CDR3 reads CASSGPRRGVGYTF. The CDR3 coding sequence is TGTGCCAGCAGTGGCCCCCGGCGAGGGGTCGGCTACACCTTC.

The chain uses TRBV25-1 and TRBJ1-1, with D perhaps TRBD1 (5 bases). V shed 2 bases and J shed 5 bases, with 15 bases lying between them. Germline CDR1 MGHDK, CDR2 SYGVNS. CDR3 size: 15 residues. For the CDR3, the DNA is TGTGCCAGCAGTGAAGCTCGGGGCCGATGGACTGAAGCTTTCTTT. This translates into CASSEARGRWTEAFF.

The sample holds one count of this clonotype. This chain joins TRBV7-9 and TRBJ2-3; D not resolved. Deletions cut 1 base from V and 4 bases from J, with 9 bases between. This CDR3 region has 14 residues. Germline CDR1 is SEHNR and CDR2 is FQNEAQ (reference sequence). This chain's CDR3 is CASSLEVGADTQYF. The CDR3 DNA is TGTGCCAGCAGCTTAGAGGTGGGCGCAGATACGCAGTATTTT. Using reference TRBV7-9 and TRBJ2-3 for the parts outside the CDR3, the full variable domain is DTGVSQNPRHKITKRGQNVTFRCDPISEHNRLYWYRQTLGQGPEFLTYFQNEAQLEKSRLLSDRFSAERPKGSFSTLEIQRTEQGDSAMYLCASSLEVGADTQYFGPGTRLTVL.

The chain carries TRBV19 and TRBJ1-2; the D is unclear. V was trimmed by 3 bases and J by 6 bases, leaving 17 bases between them. The CDR3 consists of 15 residues. Per germline, CDR1 LNHDA and CDR2 SQIVND (reference sequence). The CDR3 here is CASSISGRSFHGYTF. The CDR3 DNA reads TGTGCCAGTAGTATTTCGGGCCGTAGTTTCCATGGCTACACCTTC.

The V and J genes are TRBV20-1 and TRBJ1-5; no reliable D call. Germline CDR1 reads DFQATT; CDR2 reads SNEGSKA (reference sequence). Trimming took off 4 bases at V and 3 bases at J, with 22 bases between the two ends. CDR3 length: 17 residues. The CDR3 nucleotides read TGCAGTGCTAATTCTGGGTCACGGGCGGGGTCCAATCAGCCCCAGCATTTT. This gives the protein CSANSGSRAGSNQPQHF.

This sequence joins TRBV19 and TRBJ1-1; 9 bases agree with TRBD1. Losses at the gene ends were 5 bases for V and 1 base for J; bases not matched to a gene: 8. The CDR3 is 16 residues long. Germline V gene lookup returns CDR1 LNHDA and CDR2 SQIVND (reference sequence). CDR3 residues: CASSGGQGRANTEAFF. The CDR3 nucleotides are TGTGCCAGTAGTGGGGGACAGGGAAGGGCGAACACTGAAGCTTTCTTT.

V and J are TRBV19 and TRBJ1-2; TRBD1 matches 8 bases. Germline values: CDR1 LNHDA, CDR2 SQIVND (reference sequence). CDR3 length: 11 residues. With 8 bases clipped from V and 8 bases from J, the junction kept 4 bases outside the gene matches. CDR3 bases: TGTGCCAGTGGAGACAGGGGCGGCTACACCTTC. Translated: CASGDRGGYTF.

The chain combines TRBV3-1 with TRBJ1-2; 9 bases are shared with TRBD1. The CDR3 totals 13 residues. Trimming removed 4 bases from V and 7 bases from J; junction bases left unmatched: 4. CDR1 and CDR2 (germline): LGHDT, YNNKEL (reference sequence). The CDR3 spells CASSRTGEAGYTF. The CDR3 coding sequence is TGTGCCAGCAGCCGGACAGGGGAGGCTGGCTACACCTTC.

The chain joins TRBV3-1 to TRBJ2-1, with D unresolved. V gave up 7 bases and J gave up 0 bases, with 13 bases separating them. CDR1 and CDR2 from the germline V gene are LGHDT and YNNKEL (reference sequence). The CDR3 spans 15 residues. The CDR3 region has the DNA TGTGCCAGCACGGCAACCCGAAGCTCCTACAATGAGCAGTTCTTC. Translating it yields CASTATRSSYNEQFF.

The J gene is TRBJ2-1, the V gene TRBV29-1, with a weak D call TRBD2 (6 bases). V shed 6 bases and J shed 7 bases, with 13 bases lying between them. CDR1 is SQVTM and CDR2 is ANQGSEA in the germline V gene. The CDR3 totals 12 residues. DNA for the CDR3: TGCAGCGTAGGGACTTATCAAAATGAGCAGTTCTTC. It translates to CSVGTYQNEQFF.

V and J are TRBV7-3 and TRBJ1-1; maybe TRBD1 (6 bases). V lost 2 bases and J 3 bases, leaving 13 bases between the germline ends. The CDR3 sequence is 15 residues long. The germline gives CDR1 SGHTA, CDR2 FQGTGA. CDR3 bases: TGTGCCAGCAGCTTACGTGGGGGGCGAGACACTGAAGCTTTCTTT. Translation: CASSLRGGRDTEAFF.

The V gene is TRBV30, the J gene TRBJ2-6; D not certain. Looked up from germline, CDR1 is GTSNPN and CDR2 is SVGIG (reference sequence). V dropped 0 bases and J dropped 2 bases, with 8 bases sitting between them. The CDR3 spans 15 residues. The CDR3 protein is CAWSVLKAGANVLTF. The CDR3 nucleotides read TGTGCCTGGAGTGTACTAAAAGCTGGGGCCAACGTCCTGACTTTC.

The chain is built from TRBV29-1 and TRBJ1-1; 9 positions agree with TRBD1. After removal of 6 bases from V and 1 base from J, the junction contained 6 bases not matched to a gene. CDR3 size: 14 residues. The germline V gene has CDR1 SQVTM and CDR2 ANQGSEA. The CDR3 is CSVELTGGNTEAFF. CDR3 in DNA: TGCAGCGTCGAACTGACAGGGGGGAACACTGAAGCTTTCTTT.

This sequence joins TRBV29-1 and TRBJ2-1, with a tentative D call TRBD2 (6 bases). Trimming removed 0 bases from V and 9 bases from J, with 12 bases in between. CDR1 is SQVTM and CDR2 is ANQGSEA in the germline V gene. The CDR3 has 13 amino acids. CDR3 sequence (DNA): TGCAGCGTTGAAGAGGCGGAGGGGACTGAGCAGTTCTTC. As protein: CSVEEAEGTEQFF.

The chain recombines TRBV6-5 with TRBJ1-1, with D unresolved. Germline V gives CDR1 MNHEY, CDR2 SVGAGI. V lost 6 bases and J lost 9, with 20 bases in between. This CDR3 contains 14 residues. CDR3: CASRGLGQERQAFF. The DNA of the CDR3 is TGTGCCAGCAGAGGCCTGGGCCAGGAACGACAAGCTTTCTTT.

The V call is TRBV7-9, the J call TRBJ1-1; 9 nucleotides match TRBD1. The CDR3 is 18 residues long. CDR1 is SEHNR and CDR2 is FQNEAQ in the germline V gene (reference sequence). V lost 4 bases and J lost 0; bases outside the gene matches: 12. CDR3 loop: CASSYPTGGRSMNTEAFF. In DNA, the CDR3 is TGTGCCAGCAGCTACCCCACAGGGGGCCGATCCATGAACACTGAAGCTTTCTTT.

The chain uses TRBV20-1 and TRBJ1-4; TRBD1 matches at 10 bases. CDR3 length: 14 residues. Looked up from germline, CDR1 is DFQATT and CDR2 is SNEGSKA (reference sequence). J gave up 0 bases and V 5 bases, and 0 bases lay outside the gene matches. The CDR3 reads CSAGQGATNEKLFF. The CDR3 bases are TGCAGTGCTGGACAGGGGGCAACTAATGAAAAACTGTTTTTT.

The table lists this clonotype with a count of one. The V call is TRBV10-3, the J call TRBJ2-1; weak D call: TRBD2 (5 bases). Germline V gene lookup returns CDR1 ENHRY and CDR2 SYGVKD. The CDR3 spans 13 residues. The V end lost 10 bases, the J end lost 8 bases, and 18 bases lay between the germline ends. CDR3 bases: TGTGCCACCAAAGAGGGCGAGTGGTATGAGCAGTTCTTC. Its translation: CATKEGEWYEQFF.